A single sample is the source of the 7 T cell receptor beta chains below, sequenced in a study of vaccination and CD4 T cells after COVID-19 (dated by TCRdb to 2022 to 2024). The library came from PCR. Sequencing instrument: Illumina iSeq 100. TCR sequencing of DNA from cultured CD4+ T cells used the Oncomine TCR Beta short-read assay at the Johns Hopkins FTIC core. TCRdb handled the public reads itself, with Q25 trimming in fastp and clone calling in MiXCR, and kept productive beta chains. One record per CDR3 amino acid sequence lists the most common genes and DNA. For this sample the table gives some 6,600 distinct CDR3 sequences, of which 51% were detected only once. About 42% of the sample rests with the top ten. The antigens of these receptors remain unknown. In the paper's terms, the treatment or condition label means: roughly 10-day PBMC culture with coronavirus spike peptide pools or control peptides (ViraFEST assay). CD4+ T cells from unexposed donors were collected before the COVID-19 pandemic (2011-2018).

The material sequenced was CD4+ T cells from blood, cultured in vitro. The receptors stem from a human donor in good health.

This clonotype occurred a few times. V gene TRBV20-1 combines with J gene TRBJ1-3; 8 nucleotides agree with TRBD1. The junction had 9 bases not matched to a gene; V was cut back by 0 bases and J by 2 bases. The CDR3 is made up of 17 amino acids. Germline V lookup: CDR1 DFQATT, CDR2 SNEGSKA (reference sequence). The CDR3 DNA reads as TGCAGTGCTAGAGATCAAAGACAGGGGACAGCTGGAAACACCATATATTTT. It encodes CSARDQRQGTAGNTIYF.

This clonotype was observed a few times. The chain couples TRBV24-1 to TRBJ1-5; possibly TRBD1 for D (5 bases). The CDR3 runs to 13 residues. Trimming took off 12 bases at V and 0 bases at J, with 11 bases between the two ends. Germline V gene sequence: CDR1 KGHDR, CDR2 SFDVKD. CDR3 region: CARGGTSNQPQHF. The DNA of the CDR3 is TGTGCCCGGGGAGGGACTAGCAATCAGCCCCAGCATTTT.

The chain couples TRBV12-3 or TRBV12-4 to TRBJ1-1; the D is unclear. V shed 3 bases and J shed 7 bases, with 6 bases lying between them. This CDR3 region has 11 residues. The CDR3 nucleotides read TGTGCCAGCAGTTTCGAAGTTGAAGCTTTCTTT. It specifies CASSFEVEAFF.

This clonotype was counted between two and nine times. V gene TRBV24-1 combines with J gene TRBJ1-1; D not certain. Germline-derived CDR1 and CDR2 are KGHDR and SFDVKD. There are 13 residues in the CDR3. V lost 10 bases and J 3 bases, leaving 14 bases between the germline ends. As DNA, the CDR3 is TGTGCCACTAAAGGGTATTTGGACACTGAAGCTTTCTTT. As protein: CATKGYLDTEAFF.

The gene calls are TRBV20-1 and TRBJ1-2; D not resolved. V shed 3 bases and J shed 8 bases, with 13 bases lying between them. CDR1 DFQATT and CDR2 SNEGSKA come from the germline V gene (reference sequence). This CDR3 spans 12 amino acids. The CDR3 DNA reads as TGCAGTGCTAGTCAGACATCCCCCGGCTACACCTTC. The encoded protein is CSASQTSPGYTF.

This clonotype was detected only once. V gene TRBV12-5 combines with J gene TRBJ2-1, with a tentative D call TRBD1 (6 bases). Germline CDR1 LGHNT, CDR2 FRNRAP. The CDR3 loop spans 14 amino acids. CDR3: CASLTGTHHNEQFF. CDR3 bases: TGTGCCAGTCTAACCGGGACACACCACAATGAGCAGTTCTTC. Supplemented by reference TRBV12-5 and TRBJ2-1, the full variable domain reads DARVTQTPRHKVTEMGQEVTMRCQPILGHNTVFWYRQTMMQGLELLAYFRNRAPLDDSGMPKDRFSAEMPDATLATLKIQPSEPRDSAVYFCASLTGTHHNEQFFGPGTRLTVL.

J is TRBJ1-1 and V is TRBV25-1, with a weak D call TRBD1 (5 bases). Germline CDR1 is MGHDK and CDR2 is SYGVNS. V shed 1 base and J shed 8 bases, with 11 bases lying between them. CDR3 length: 13 residues. The CDR3 loop reads CASSESGTEEAFF. CDR3 nucleotides: TGTGCCAGCAGTGAATCAGGGACGGAGGAAGCTTTCTTT.